Below, 2 T cell receptor beta chains from the same sample are listed, as sequenced in a study of glioma-infiltrating T cells. TCR alpha and beta CDR3 regions were amplified from RNA using iRepertoire nested multiplex PCR. TCRdb reprocessed the multiplex PCR reads with MiXCR, giving one entry per CDR3 protein. The profile shows a few hundred thousand distinct CDR3 sequences, around 45% of them singletons. The sample taken for sequencing was glioma tissue, nonneoplastic brain tissue, or PBMCs (not recorded which). Source of these receptors: a human donor with low-grade glioma or glioblastoma, undergoing nonglioma brain surgery, or in good health (not recorded which).

This clonotype was seen repeatedly, ten times or more. The junction differs from germline at one of its ends, possibly a read error. CDR3 bases: TGTGCCAGCAGCTCAAGGCGGGGGGCAGGGTCGACTTTT. Amino acid sequence: CASSSRRGAGSTF. The V and J genes are TRBV6-2 or TRBV6-3 and TRBJ1-5, with D possibly TRBD1 on 6 matching bases. The germline gives CDR1 MNHEY, CDR2 SVGEGT. The CDR3 loop spans 13 amino acids.

The V call is TRBV2, the J call TRBJ2-7; perhaps TRBD1 as D (6 bases). Per the germline V gene, CDR1 is SNHLY and CDR2 is FYNNEI. V dropped 2 bases and J dropped 6 bases, with 20 bases sitting between them. CDR3 size: 16 residues. As DNA, the CDR3 is TGTGCCAGCAGTGAATATAACGGGACACCGGGGCCCGAGCAGTACTTC. This encodes CASSEYNGTPGPEQYF.